This paragraph reports one T cell receptor beta chain. This table comes from immunoSEQ multiplex PCR, and its TCRdb copy is limited to in-frame clones, with some not included. The data show about 53,000 clones, approximately 90% seen once. The sample comes from a study of OX40 agonist ivuxolimab in advanced cancers. Germline CDR1 reads LGHNA; CDR2 reads YNFKEQ. V trimming: 1 base; J trimming: 7 bases; junction bases outside the gene matches: 6. The CDR3 covers 16 residues. The chain couples TRBV4-2 to TRBJ1-6; 8 bases align to TRBD1. The starting material was CD4+ or CD8+ T cells sorted from blood, obtained in a trial of the OX40 agonist ivuxolimab. The sequence came from an adult with an advanced solid tumor such as melanoma, head and neck, liver or kidney cancer. CDR3 sequence (DNA): TGTGCCAGCAGCCAAGCACAGGGGGTAGAAAATTCACCCCTCCACTTT. Translation: CASSQAQGVENSPLHF.